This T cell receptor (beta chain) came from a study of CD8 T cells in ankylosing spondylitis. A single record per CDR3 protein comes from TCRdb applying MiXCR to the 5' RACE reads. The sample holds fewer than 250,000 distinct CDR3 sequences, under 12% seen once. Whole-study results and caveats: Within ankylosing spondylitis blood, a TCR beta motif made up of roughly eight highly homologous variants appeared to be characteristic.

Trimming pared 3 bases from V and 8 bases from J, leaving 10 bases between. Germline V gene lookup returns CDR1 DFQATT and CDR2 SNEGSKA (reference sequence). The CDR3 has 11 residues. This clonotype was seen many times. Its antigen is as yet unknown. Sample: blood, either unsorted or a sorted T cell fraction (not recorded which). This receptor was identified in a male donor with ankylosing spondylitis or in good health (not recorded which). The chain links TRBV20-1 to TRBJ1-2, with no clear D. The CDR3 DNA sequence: TGCAGTGCTAGGACGGGTCGAGGCTACACCTTC. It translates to CSARTGRGYTF.